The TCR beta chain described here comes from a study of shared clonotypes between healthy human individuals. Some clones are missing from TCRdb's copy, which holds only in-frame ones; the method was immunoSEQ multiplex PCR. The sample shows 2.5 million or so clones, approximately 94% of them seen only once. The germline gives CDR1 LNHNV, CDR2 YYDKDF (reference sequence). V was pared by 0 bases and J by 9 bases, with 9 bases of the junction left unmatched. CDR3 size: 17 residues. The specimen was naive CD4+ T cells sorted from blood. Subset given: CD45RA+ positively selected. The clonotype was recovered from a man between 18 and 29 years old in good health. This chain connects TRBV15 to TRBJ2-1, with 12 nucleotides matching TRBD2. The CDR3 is CATSRDPYSSGGVEQFF. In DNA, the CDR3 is TGTGCCACCAGCAGAGACCCCTATTCTAGCGGGGGGGTTGAGCAGTTCTTC.